A selection of T cell receptor beta chains follows, all from one sample in a study of T-cell memory formation after mild COVID-19. TCRdb re-analysed the 5' RACE reads in MiXCR, keeping a single row per CDR3 protein. The sample carries roughly 110,000 distinct CDR3 sequences, about a sixth recorded once. The sample consisted of PBMCs or a T cell subset sorted from them (not recorded which). The receptors here all came from an adult woman who had mild COVID-19 (a few samples of this study predate the infection). Cell type and time point are not known. The CDR3 runs from the conserved cysteine through the conserved F or W. A D gene is named only where the DNA matches it firmly. Only part of the rows carry a size: once, few, many, or a class if the clone is expanded.

TRBV7-3	TRBJ2-5	TRBD2	-	TGTGCCAGCAGCCCCAGCGGGGGTGAAGAGAACCAGTACTTC	CASSPSGGEENQYF
TRBV20-1	TRBJ2-7	-	-	TGCAGTGCTAGAGACAGCGGCTACGAGCAGTACTTC	CSARDSGYEQYF
TRBV20-1	TRBJ1-2	-	-	TGCAGTGCTAGAGATCCCCTGGGACTTCCCGGATTCGATGGCTACACCTTC	CSARDPLGLPGFDGYTF
TRBV7-9	TRBJ1-2	-	-	TGTGCCAGTGGGGAACTACCTAACTATGGCTACACCTTC	CASGELPNYGYTF
TRBV7-7	TRBJ2-3	TRBD2	-	TGTGCTAGCAGCCCAGGACTAGATCTCACAGATACGCAGTATTTT	CASSPGLDLTDTQYF
TRBV10-3	TRBJ1-1	-	-	TGTGCCATCAGTAACCCGGGACGGGAAACGGCTGAAGCTTTCTTT	CAISNPGRETAEAFF
TRBV28	TRBJ1-2	-	few	TGTGCCAGCAGTCCGTCAAGCTATGGCTACACCTTC	CASSPSSYGYTF
TRBV6-2/TRBV6-3	TRBJ1-2	TRBD1	few	TGTGCCAGCAGTCCAAAGGACAGGATCTATGGCTACACCTTC	CASSPKDRIYGYTF
TRBV12-3/TRBV12-4	TRBJ2-2	-	-	TGTGCCAGCAGCCCCCTCTTAACTACGGACAGTTTAGGGGAGCTGTTTTTT	CASSPLLTTDSLGELFF
TRBV7-9	TRBJ1-2	-	few	TGTGTACAGGGATTAATTGGGTATGGCTACACCTTC	CVQGLIGYGYTF
TRBV11-2	TRBJ2-2	-	few	TGTGCCAGCTTCACCGGGGAGCTGTTTTTT	CASFTGELFF
TRBV11-2	TRBJ2-5	-	-	TGTGCCAGCAGCTTTGAGAGGACCCGACAAGAGACCCAGTACTTC	CASSFERTRQETQYF
TRBV6-5	TRBJ2-3	TRBD1	-	TGTGCCAGCAGTTACCACAGGGGGGTCACAGATACGCAGTATTTT	CASSYHRGVTDTQYF
TRBV12-3/TRBV12-4	TRBJ2-7	-	few	TGTGCCAGCAAGAGGGGTTTGGATGAGCAGTACTTC	CASKRGLDEQYF
TRBV7-6	TRBJ1-3	-	few	TGTGCCAGCAGCTTAGGCGTCGAGCTCCGAAACACCATATATTTT	CASSLGVELRNTIYF
TRBV12-3/TRBV12-4	TRBJ1-6	TRBD1	many	TGTGCCAGCAGACGGGGACAGGGGGATTCACCCCTCCACTTT	CASRRGQGDSPLHF
TRBV29-1	TRBJ2-4	-	-	TGCAGCGTTGAAGCGGGGGCGGACATTCAGTACTTC	CSVEAGADIQYF
TRBV5-1	TRBJ1-1	-	few	TGCGCCAGCAGCTTCGAGTGGGTAAACACTGAAGCTTTCTTT	CASSFEWVNTEAFF
TRBV7-9	TRBJ2-3	-	-	TGTGCCAGCAGCTTGGGGATAGGAATGGCCACAGATACGCAGTATTTT	CASSLGIGMATDTQYF
TRBV6-6	TRBJ2-2	-	-	TGTGCCAGCAGTCACGGGACACACGAGAACACCGGGGAGCTGTTTTTT	CASSHGTHENTGELFF
TRBV9	TRBJ2-1	-	-	TGTGCCAGCAGGCCCAGGGCTGACAATGAGCAGTTCTTC	CASRPRADNEQFF
TRBV4-3	TRBJ1-2	-	-	TGCGCCAGCAGCCAACTTGGGCGACAGGACCCCCTTAACTATGGCTACACCTTC	CASSQLGRQDPLNYGYTF
TRBV7-9	TRBJ2-1	-	-	TGTGCCAGCAGCTTAGACAGGTTAATCCTGTTCTTC	CASSLDRLILFF
TRBV6-5	TRBJ2-2	-	many	TGTGCCAGCAGCGAGGGGGAGGCGGACACCGGGGAGCTGTTTTTT	CASSEGEADTGELFF
TRBV6-2/TRBV6-3	TRBJ2-1	TRBD1	few	TGTGCCAGCAGTTACCGGGACAGGGGGGCCTATGAGCAGTTCTTC	CASSYRDRGAYEQFF
TRBV9	TRBJ1-4	-	-	TGTGCCAGCAGCGGGGGCTGGGGCCTTAATGAAAAACTGTTTTTT	CASSGGWGLNEKLFF
TRBV5-6	TRBJ1-5	-	many	TGTGCCAGCAGCCATCGTGGCCAAAATCAGCCCCAGCATTTT	CASSHRGQNQPQHF
TRBV7-9	TRBJ2-1	TRBD2	few	TGTGCCAGCAGCGTAGCTCCTAGCGGGTCCTACAATGAGCAGTTCTTC	CASSVAPSGSYNEQFF
TRBV6-1	TRBJ1-1	-	-	TGTGCCAGCAGTGAGTCCAGAGGGAGGAACACTGAAGCTTTCTTT	CASSESRGRNTEAFF
TRBV10-3	TRBJ2-2	TRBD1	few	TGTGCCACAGGGACAGCCACCGGGGAGCTGTTTTTT	CATGTATGELFF
TRBV30	TRBJ1-2	-	-	TGTGCCTCTTCACAGGGAGGCTATGGCTACACCTTC	CASSQGGYGYTF
TRBV5-1	TRBJ1-1	TRBD1	-	TGCGCCAGCATAGGGACAGCCGAAGCTTTCTTT	CASIGTAEAFF
TRBV7-3	TRBJ1-2	-	few	TGTGCCAGCAGCTTAATGCCCGGGACTCTCTATGGCTACACCTTC	CASSLMPGTLYGYTF
TRBV3-1	TRBJ2-1	TRBD2	-	TGTGCCAGCAGCCAGACTAGCGGGGGGCCCAATGAGCAGTTCTTC	CASSQTSGGPNEQFF
TRBV4-3	TRBJ2-3	TRBD2	-	TGCGCCAGCAGCCAAGTCCCCCCAGCGGGAGGCGCGGATACGCAGTATTTT	CASSQVPPAGGADTQYF
TRBV10-3	TRBJ2-7	-	-	TGTGCCATCAGTGATATCCACGAGCAGTACTTC	CAISDIHEQYF
TRBV6-2/TRBV6-3	TRBJ2-7	TRBD2	few	TGTGCCAGCAGCCGTTGGAGCGGGAGCTCCTACGAGCAGTACTTC	CASSRWSGSSYEQYF
TRBV12-3/TRBV12-4	TRBJ2-5	TRBD1	few	TGTGCCAGCAGATTAGACAGGGGACAAGAGACCCAGTACTTC	CASRLDRGQETQYF
TRBV24-1	TRBJ1-1	-	few	TGTGCCACCAGCTCAGCTACGAACACTGAAGCTTTCTTT	CATSSATNTEAFF
TRBV27	TRBJ2-7	-	-	TGTGCCAGCAGAGGGGGGTTCTACGAGCAGTACTTC	CASRGGFYEQYF
TRBV6-6	TRBJ1-1	TRBD1	few	TGTGCCAGCAGTTACTCAAAGGTACAGGGGGACACTGAAGCTTTCTTT	CASSYSKVQGDTEAFF
TRBV11-2	TRBJ2-1	TRBD2	few	TGTGCCAGCAGCATAGCGGGACACCTCAATGAGCAGTTCTTC	CASSIAGHLNEQFF
TRBV12-3/TRBV12-4	TRBJ1-5	-	-	TGTGCCAGCAGTTTGTGGGGGAGCAATCAGCCCCAGCATTTT	CASSLWGSNQPQHF
TRBV19	TRBJ1-5	-	few	TGTGCCAGTAGTCTCCAGGGGAGCAATCAGCCCCAGCATTTT	CASSLQGSNQPQHF
TRBV4-2	TRBJ2-7	-	many	TGTGCCAGCAGCCAAGAGGGGTCGAACTCCTACGAGCAGTACTTC	CASSQEGSNSYEQYF
TRBV20-1	TRBJ1-6	-	few	TGCAGTGCTAGAGACCGGGGGAATTCACCCCTCCACTTT	CSARDRGNSPLHF
TRBV7-6	TRBJ2-3	-	few	TGTGCCAGCAGCCCGCTCATGGGAACAGATACGCAGTATTTT	CASSPLMGTDTQYF
TRBV5-6	TRBJ2-7	-	-	TGTGCCAGCAGCTTGTATCCCGGGAGCGGCTACGAGCAGTACTTC	CASSLYPGSGYEQYF
TRBV25-1	TRBJ2-7	TRBD1	many	TGTGCCAGCAGTGAATACGGAACAGGGGGCGGAGAGCAGTACTTC	CASSEYGTGGGEQYF
TRBV14	TRBJ2-3	-	-	TGTGCCAGCAGCCAAGATCTAGGCAGCACAGATACGCAGTATTTT	CASSQDLGSTDTQYF
TRBV7-8	TRBJ2-3	-	-	TGTGCCAGCAGTTCAGGCGCTAGCGTCCGGGATACGCAGTATTTT	CASSSGASVRDTQYF
TRBV12-3/TRBV12-4	TRBJ2-1	TRBD2	-	TGTGCCAGCAGTCCCCTTCTAGCGGCTGGCAATGAGCAGTTCTTC	CASSPLLAAGNEQFF
TRBV5-1	TRBJ2-7	TRBD2	-	TGCGCCAGCAGCTTGGCCGGTAGCGGGAGCTCCTACGAGCAGTACTTC	CASSLAGSGSSYEQYF
TRBV6-1	TRBJ2-7	TRBD2	many	TGTGCCAGCAGTGAGGCTAGCGGTAGCTCCTACGAGCAGTACTTC	CASSEASGSSYEQYF
TRBV6-5	TRBJ2-1	-	-	TGTGCCAGCAGCCGATACACGCCACGCTCCTATCGGAATGAGCAGTTCTTC	CASSRYTPRSYRNEQFF